The present T cell receptor beta chain was sequenced within a study of STAT5B mutations in CD4+ large granular lymphocyte leukemia. The CDR3 covers 17 residues. Germline loops: CDR1 MDHEN, CDR2 SYDVKM. The V gene lost 4 bases and the J gene lost 0 bases, with 16 bases spanning the gap. Study results and caveats: No patients shared main leukemic clonotypes, though roughly 27% appeared at low frequency elsewhere.

Using immunoSEQ multiplex PCR, the repertoire was profiled, and TCRdb retains in-frame clones only, with some absent. The sample yields tens of thousands of clones, about 79% seen once. On this clone itself: Its specificity is not known.

Sample: CD4+ T cells from blood buffy coats. The V gene is TRBV28, the J gene TRBJ2-1, with a possible D match to TRBD1 (6 bases). The origin of this receptor is a human donor in good health. CDR3 nucleotide sequence: TGTGCCAGCAGTTCCGCAGGGGAGCCAAGCTCCTACAATGAGCAGTTCTTC. It yields the protein CASSSAGEPSSYNEQFF.